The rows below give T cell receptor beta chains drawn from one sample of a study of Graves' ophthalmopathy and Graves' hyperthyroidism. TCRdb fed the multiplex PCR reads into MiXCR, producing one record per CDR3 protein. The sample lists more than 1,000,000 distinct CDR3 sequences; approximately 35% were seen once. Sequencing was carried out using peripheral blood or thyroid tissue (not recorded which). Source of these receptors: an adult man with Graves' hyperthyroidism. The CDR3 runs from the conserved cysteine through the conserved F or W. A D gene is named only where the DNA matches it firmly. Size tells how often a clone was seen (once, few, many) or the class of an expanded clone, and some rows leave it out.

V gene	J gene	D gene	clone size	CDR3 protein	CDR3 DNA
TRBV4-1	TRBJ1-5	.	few	CASSQDPGPTRGNQPQHF	TGCGCCAGCAGCCAAGATCCGGGACCTACGAGGGGCAATCAGCCCCAGCATTTT
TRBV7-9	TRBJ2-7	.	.	CASSLGSRGENYEQYF	TGTGCCAGCAGCTTGGGGTCTCGGGGTGAAAACTACGAGCAGTACTTC
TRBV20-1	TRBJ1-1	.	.	CSTRFGSPDAEAFF	TGCAGTACTAGATTCGGGTCTCCTGACGCTGAAGCTTTCTTT
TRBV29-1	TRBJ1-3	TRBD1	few	CSAQKDRDGNTIYF	TGCAGCGCCCAAAAGGACAGGGATGGAAACACCATATATTTT
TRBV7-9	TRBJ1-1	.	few	CASSLGGGVGQVEAFF	TGTGCCAGCAGCTTAGGGGGAGGGGTTGGGCAGGTTGAAGCTTTCTTT
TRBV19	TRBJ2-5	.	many	CASSGRSGAAQETQYF	TGTGCCAGTAGTGGGCGGTCGGGGGCCGCCCAGGAGACCCAGTACTTC
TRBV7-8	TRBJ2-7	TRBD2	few	CASSRHSGGGFLYEQYF	TGTGCCAGCAGTCGCCATTCCGGGGGGGGCTTCCTTTACGAGCAGTACTTC
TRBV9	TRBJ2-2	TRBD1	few	CASSARQGPTGELFF	TGTGCCAGCAGCGCCCGACAGGGTCCCACCGGGGAGCTGTTTTTT
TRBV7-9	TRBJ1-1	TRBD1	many	CASTMGQGWPEAFF	TGTGCCAGCACTATGGGACAGGGTTGGCCTGAAGCTTTCTTT
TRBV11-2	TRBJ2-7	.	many	CASSPRTLGEQYF	TGTGCCAGCAGCCCCCGGACCTTGGGCGAGCAGTACTTC
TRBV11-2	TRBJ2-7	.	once	CASSLSLGTDLEQYF	TGTGCCAGCAGCTTGAGTCTGGGGACGGACCTTGAGCAGTACTTC
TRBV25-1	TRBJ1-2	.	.	CTSSYAGAGSFHGYTF	TGTACCAGCAGTTACGCGGGGGCAGGTTCATTTCATGGCTACACCTTC
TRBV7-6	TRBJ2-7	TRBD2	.	CASSPGTSGLVLQQYF	TGTGCCAGCAGCCCTGGGACTAGCGGGCTGGTCCTACAGCAGTACTTC
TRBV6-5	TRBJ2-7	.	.	CASRPPVPYEQYF	TGTGCCAGCCGACCCCCGGTCCCCTACGAGCAGTACTTC
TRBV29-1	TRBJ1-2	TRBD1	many	CSVGGTDGYTF	TGCAGCGTTGGCGGGACAGATGGCTACACCTTC
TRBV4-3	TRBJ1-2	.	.	CASSQDPLGAGGYTF	TGCGCCAGCAGCCAAGACCCCCTGGGGGCTGGTGGCTACACCTTC
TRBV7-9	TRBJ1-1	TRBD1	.	CASSGRTGGTEAFF	TGTGCCAGCAGCGGCAGGACAGGGGGCACTGAAGCTTTCTTT
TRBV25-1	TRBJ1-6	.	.	CASSLQDLGSPLHF	TGTGCCAGCAGTCTCCAGGACCTCGGGTCACCCCTCCACTTT
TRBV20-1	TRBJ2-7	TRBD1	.	CSARDFGTGYHEQYF	TGCAGTGCTAGAGATTTCGGGACAGGGTACCACGAGCAGTACTTC
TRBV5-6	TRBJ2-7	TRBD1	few	CASSFGTGSSDEQYF	TGTGCCAGCAGCTTTGGGACAGGGAGTAGCGACGAGCAGTACTTC
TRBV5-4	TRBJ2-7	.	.	CASSFSSFEQYF	TGTGCCAGCAGCTTTTCGAGTTTCGAGCAGTACTTC
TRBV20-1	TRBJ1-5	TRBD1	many	CSAPQGAPSQPQHF	TGCAGTGCGCCACAGGGGGCGCCGAGTCAGCCCCAGCATTTT
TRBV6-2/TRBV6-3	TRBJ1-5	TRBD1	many	CASSYSGTGNQPQHF	TGTGCCAGCAGTTACTCGGGGACAGGTAACCAGCCCCAGCATTTT
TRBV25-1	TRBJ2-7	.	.	CASSLGSTSSYEQYF	TGTGCCAGCAGTTTGGGGTCAACGAGCTCCTACGAGCAGTACTTC
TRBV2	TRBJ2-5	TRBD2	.	CASSGAGPGRETQYF	TGTGCCAGCAGTGGGGCCGGGCCCGGGCGGGAGACCCAGTATTTC
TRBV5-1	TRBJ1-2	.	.	CASGGIRGYTF	TGCGCCAGTGGGGGTATCAGAGGCTACACCTTC
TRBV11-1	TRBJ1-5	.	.	CATSSPGRPNQPQHF	TGTGCCACCAGTAGTCCAGGACGGCCCAATCAGCCCCAGCATTTT
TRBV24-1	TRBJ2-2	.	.	CASSANVARGTGELFF	TGTGCCAGCAGCGCCAATGTCGCGAGGGGCACCGGGGAGCTGTTTTTT
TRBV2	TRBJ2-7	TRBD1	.	CASSEEGTGAYEQYF	TGTGCCAGCAGCGAAGAAGGGACAGGGGCCTACGAGCAGTACTTC
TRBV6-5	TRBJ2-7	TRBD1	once	CASSRTGEFSYEQYF	TGTGCCAGCAGCCGGACAGGGGAATTCTCCTACGAGCAGTACTTC
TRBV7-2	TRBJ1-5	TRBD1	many	CASSFDRGNNQPQHF	TGTGCCAGCAGCTTTGACAGGGGTAATAATCAGCCCCAGCATTTT
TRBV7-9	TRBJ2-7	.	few	CASSLFGYYEQYF	TGTGCCAGCAGCTTGTTCGGGTACTACGAGCAGTACTTC
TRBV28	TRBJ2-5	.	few	CASSLLRLPGETQYF	TGTGCCAGCAGTTTATTGCGGCTGCCTGGGGAGACCCAGTACTTC
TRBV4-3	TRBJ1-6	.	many	CASSQEGTSPLHF	TGCGCCAGCAGCCAAGAAGGGACCTCACCCCTCCACTTT
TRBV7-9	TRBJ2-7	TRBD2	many	CASSSYLAGGYEQYF	TGTGCCAGCAGCTCCTACCTGGCGGGAGGGTACGAGCAGTACTTC
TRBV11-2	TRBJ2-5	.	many	CASSSGHLQETQYF	TGTGCCAGCAGCTCGGGACACCTCCAAGAGACCCAGTACTTC
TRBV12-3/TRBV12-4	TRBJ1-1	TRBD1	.	CASNPSDRGATEAFF	TGTGCCAGCAATCCTTCCGACAGGGGGGCCACTGAAGCTTTCTTT
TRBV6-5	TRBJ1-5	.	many	CASSCLTGYQPQHF	TGTGCCAGCAGTTGCCTGACAGGATATCAGCCCCAGCATTTT
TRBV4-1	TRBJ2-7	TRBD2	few	CASSQARTSGRPPSYEQYF	TGCGCCAGCAGCCAAGCCCGGACTAGCGGGAGGCCCCCCTCCTACGAGCAGTACTTC
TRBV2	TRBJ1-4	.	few	CAATGLANEKLFF	TGTGCCGCAACAGGGTTGGCTAATGAAAAACTGTTTTTT
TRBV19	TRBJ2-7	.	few	CASSSSGLRPYEQYF	TGTGCCAGTAGTTCCTCGGGACTGCGGCCCTACGAGCAGTACTTC
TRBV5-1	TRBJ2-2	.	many	CASERGEFTGELFF	TGCGCCAGCGAGAGGGGGGAATTCACCGGGGAGCTGTTTTTT
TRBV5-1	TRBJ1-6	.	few	CASSSWGTSSSYNSPLHF	TGCGCCAGCAGCTCGTGGGGGACTAGCAGCTCCTATAATTCACCCCTCCACTTT
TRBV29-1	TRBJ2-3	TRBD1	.	CSVNGRGFSADTQYF	TGCAGCGTTAACGGCAGGGGGTTTTCTGCAGATACGCAGTATTTT
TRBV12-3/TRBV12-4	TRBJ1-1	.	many	CASSTTGQFEAFF	TGTGCCAGCAGTACTACCGGACAGTTTGAAGCTTTCTTT
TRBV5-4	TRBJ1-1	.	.	CASSQDRGLFLGNREAFF	TGTGCCAGCAGCCAAGATCGGGGCCTTTTTCTTGGGAACCGTGAAGCTTTCTTT
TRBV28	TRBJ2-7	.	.	CASARPGTLPEQYF	TGTGCCAGCGCCCGCCCCGGGACCTTGCCCGAGCAGTACTTC
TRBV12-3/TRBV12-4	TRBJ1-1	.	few	CASSYWSGRNTEAFF	TGTGCCAGCAGTTATTGGTCAGGCCGAAACACTGAAGCTTTCTTT
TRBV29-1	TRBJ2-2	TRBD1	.	CSVGTGGGGPGELFF	TGCAGCGTTGGGACAGGGGGAGGCGGACCCGGGGAGCTGTTTTTT
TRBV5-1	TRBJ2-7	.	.	CASGSLFPGEQYF	TGCGCCAGCGGTAGCCTCTTTCCGGGGGAGCAGTACTTC
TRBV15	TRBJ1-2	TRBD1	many	CATSGRPGQGFDYGYTF	TGTGCCACCAGCGGTAGACCGGGACAGGGGTTTGACTATGGCTACACCTTC
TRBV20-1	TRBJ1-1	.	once	CSTLTGGPTGEAFF	TGCAGTACTCTGACAGGAGGGCCAACTGGTGAAGCCTTCTTT
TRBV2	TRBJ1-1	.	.	CASSPGLWGVEAFF	TGTGCCAGCAGTCCGGGTCTATGGGGGGTTGAAGCTTTCTTT
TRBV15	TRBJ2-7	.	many	CATSRMDGSYEQYF	TGTGCCACCAGCAGAATGGACGGATCCTACGAGCAGTACTTC
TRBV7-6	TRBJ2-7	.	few	CASSLATGQAPGEQYF	TGTGCCAGCAGCTTAGCCACAGGGCAAGCCCCTGGGGAGCAGTACTTC
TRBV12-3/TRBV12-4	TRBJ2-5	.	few	CASSFQTYQETQYF	TGTGCCAGCAGTTTTCAAACCTACCAAGAGACCCAGTACTTC
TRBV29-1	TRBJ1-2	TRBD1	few	CSVDSGPTGTVNYGYTF	TGCAGCGTTGATTCGGGGCCGACCGGGACAGTTAACTATGGCTACACCTTC
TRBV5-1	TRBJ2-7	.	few	CASSLLAGRSEQYF	TGCGCCAGCAGCTTGCTGGCGGGAAGATCCGAGCAGTACTTC
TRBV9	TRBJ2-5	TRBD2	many	CASSVAAGLVGETQYF	TGTGCCAGCAGCGTAGCTGCAGGACTAGTGGGAGAGACCCAGTACTTC